The next 12 T cell receptor beta chains were all read from a single sample in a study of blood T cell repertoires in COVID-19. Some clones are missing from TCRdb's copy, which holds only in-frame ones; the method was immunoSEQ multiplex PCR. The profile shows more than 95,000 clones, around 81% of them singletons. The sample was peripheral blood. The receptor set was obtained from a woman aged 70-85 years with acute or convalescent COVID-19.

V gene TRBV7-6 combines with J gene TRBJ1-6; no definite D call. CDR1 and CDR2 (germline): SGHVS, FNYEAQ. The ends were cut back, 5 bases at V and 7 bases at J, with 9 bases in the middle. This CDR3 is 13 amino acids long. CDR3 protein: CASSIVRNSPLHF. The DNA for the CDR3 is TGTGCCAGCAGCATCGTCCGGAATTCACCCCTCCACTTT.

This chain joins TRBV6-2 or TRBV6-3 and TRBJ2-5, with 13 positions matching TRBD2. The CDR3 consists of 16 residues. The germline gives CDR1 MNHEY, CDR2 SVGEGT. J lost 5 bases, V lost 2 bases, and 5 bases had no gene match. The CDR3 here is CASSYRGLAGRETQYF. The DNA for the CDR3 is TGTGCCAGCAGTTACAGGGGACTAGCGGGAAGGGAGACCCAGTACTTC.

The chain couples TRBV25-1 to TRBJ2-2, with TRBD1 as a possible D gene (6 bases). Germline loops: CDR1 MGHDK, CDR2 SYGVNS. The CDR3 consists of 17 residues. Trimming shortened V by 5 bases and J by 1 base, and 17 bases separated the two germline ends. CDR3 coding DNA: TGTGCCAGCAGTCATGACCGGGACACCTTGAACACCGGGGAGCTGTTTTTT. This sequence encodes CASSHDRDTLNTGELFF.

CDR3 sequence (DNA): TGTGCCAGCAGCTTGGTCGGGCGGGTAAACTCCTACAATGAGCAGTTCTTC. Translating gives CASSLVGRVNSYNEQFF. V and J are TRBV5-4 and TRBJ2-1; D is possibly TRBD2 (5 bases). CDR1 and CDR2 from the germline V gene are SGHNT and YYREEE (reference sequence). V was cut by 0 bases and J by 0 bases, with 13 bases left in between. The CDR3 length is 17 residues.

This clone was detected only a few times. The CDR3 bases are TGTGCCAGCAGCGTAGACGGGAACCCCTCCTACGAGCAGTACTTC. The encoded protein is CASSVDGNPSYEQYF. The genes are TRBV9 and TRBJ2-7; D possibly corresponds to TRBD2 (5 bases). Germline CDR1 is SGDLS and CDR2 is YYNGEE. The V gene lost 0 bases and the J gene lost 0 bases, with 10 bases spanning the gap. CDR3 length: 15 residues.

This clone has only a few counts. This sequence joins TRBV19 and TRBJ1-1; 7 bases are a match to TRBD1. The germline V gene has CDR1 LNHDA and CDR2 SQIVND (reference sequence). With 6 bases clipped from V and 4 bases from J, the junction kept 5 bases outside the gene matches. This CDR3 is built from 13 residues. CDR3 loop: CASSGQAGTEAFF. The CDR3 nucleotides read TGTGCCAGTAGCGGACAGGCGGGCACTGAAGCTTTCTTT.

This chain connects TRBV7-9 to TRBJ1-3; no clear D gene. V was shortened by 1 base and J by 0 bases, with 10 bases between the two germline ends. CDR3 length: 16 amino acids. From germline, CDR1 is SEHNR and CDR2 FQNEAQ (reference sequence). CDR3 sequence (DNA): TGTGCCAGCAGCTTAGTATCGCAGGACTCTGGAAACACCATATATTTT. Protein: CASSLVSQDSGNTIYF.

The V call is TRBV7-6, the J call TRBJ2-3; 7 positions agree with TRBD1. In germline, CDR1 is SGHVS, CDR2 FNYEAQ. Unmatched junction bases numbered 9, after V lost 5 bases and J lost 4 bases. The CDR3 is 15 amino acids. Here the CDR3 DNA reads TGTGCCAGCAGCCCAACGTTACAGGGGCCAGATACGCAGTATTTT. Its translation: CASSPTLQGPDTQYF.

The genes are TRBV10-1 and TRBJ2-1; TRBD1 is a possible D gene (5 bases). The V end was cut by 1 base, the J end by 5 bases, with 18 bases between. This CDR3 spans 17 amino acids. Germline V gene lookup returns CDR1 WNHNN and CDR2 SYGVQD (reference sequence). The CDR3 loop reads CASSELLGPGHDNEQFF. The CDR3 nucleotides are TGCGCCAGCAGTGAGTTATTGGGGCCCGGGCATGACAATGAGCAGTTCTTC.

The chain combines TRBV9 with TRBJ1-3, with D possibly matching TRBD1 (6 bases). V lost 3 bases and J 2 bases, leaving 12 bases between the germline ends. The CDR3 runs 15 residues. Germline V gene lookup returns CDR1 SGDLS and CDR2 YYNGEE. This chain's CDR3 is CASSAPGGPGNTIYF. CDR3 coding DNA: TGTGCCAGCAGCGCCCCCGGGGGGCCTGGAAACACCATATATTTT. Complete variable domain (other parts from reference TRBV9 and TRBJ1-3): DSGVTQTPKHLITATGQRVTLRCSPRSGDLSVYWYQQSLDQGLQFLIQYYNGEERAKGNILERFSAQQFPDLHSELNLSSLELGDSALYFCASSAPGGPGNTIYFGEGSWLTVV.

The chain carries TRBV7-2 and TRBJ1-1; TRBD1 agrees at 12 bases. The germline V gene encodes CDR1 SGHTA and CDR2 FQGNSA. Germline trimming cut 5 bases from V and 7 bases from J; bases unmatched to any gene: 8. The CDR3 runs to 15 residues. The CDR3 nucleotides are TGTGCCAGCAGCACAGACAGGGACAGGGGGCTTGAAGCTTTCTTT. This encodes CASSTDRDRGLEAFF.

The rearrangement joins TRBV4-1 to TRBJ1-3; no clear D gene. Trimming pared 1 base from V and 0 bases from J, leaving 10 bases between. The CDR3 totals 16 residues. In germline, CDR1 is MGHRA, CDR2 YSYEKL. CDR3 DNA sequence: TGCGCCAGCAGCCAAGGCAAAACTTACTCTGGAAACACCATATATTTT. This translates into CASSQGKTYSGNTIYF.